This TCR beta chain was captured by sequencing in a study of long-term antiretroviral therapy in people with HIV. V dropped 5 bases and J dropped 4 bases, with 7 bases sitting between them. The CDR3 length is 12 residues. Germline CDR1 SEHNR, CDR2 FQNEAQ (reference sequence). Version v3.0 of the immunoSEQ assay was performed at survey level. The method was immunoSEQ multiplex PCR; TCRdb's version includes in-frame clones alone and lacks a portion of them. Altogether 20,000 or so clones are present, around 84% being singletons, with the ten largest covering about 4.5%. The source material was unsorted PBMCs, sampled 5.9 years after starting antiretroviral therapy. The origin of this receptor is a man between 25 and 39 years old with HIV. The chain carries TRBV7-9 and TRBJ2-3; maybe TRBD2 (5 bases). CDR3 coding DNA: TGTGCCAGCAGCCTGAGGGCAGATACGCAGTATTTT. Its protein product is CASSLRADTQYF.